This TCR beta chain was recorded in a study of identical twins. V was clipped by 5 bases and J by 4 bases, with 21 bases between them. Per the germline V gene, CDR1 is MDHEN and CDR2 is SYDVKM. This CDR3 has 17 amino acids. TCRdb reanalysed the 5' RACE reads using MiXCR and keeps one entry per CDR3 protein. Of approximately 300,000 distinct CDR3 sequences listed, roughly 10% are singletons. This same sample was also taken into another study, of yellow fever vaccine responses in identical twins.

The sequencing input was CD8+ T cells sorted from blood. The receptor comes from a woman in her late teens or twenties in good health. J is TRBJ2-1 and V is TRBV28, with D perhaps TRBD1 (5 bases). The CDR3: CASSHTQGKSYYNEQFF. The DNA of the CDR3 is TGTGCCAGCAGTCATACCCAGGGAAAATCCTATTACAATGAGCAGTTCTTC.